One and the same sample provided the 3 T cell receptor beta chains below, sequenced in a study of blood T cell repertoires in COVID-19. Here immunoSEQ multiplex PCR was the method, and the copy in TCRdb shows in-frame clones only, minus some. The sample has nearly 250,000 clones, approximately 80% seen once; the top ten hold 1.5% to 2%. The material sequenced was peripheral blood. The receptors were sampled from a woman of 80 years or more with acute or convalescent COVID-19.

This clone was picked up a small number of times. DNA of the CDR3: TGTGCCAGCAGTTCCCGACTCAATATGAACACTGAAGCTTTCTTT. As protein: CASSSRLNMNTEAFF. The chain uses TRBV6-5 and TRBJ1-1; the D is unclear. V lost 4 bases, J lost 0 bases, and 12 bases lay in between. In germline, CDR1 is MNHEY, CDR2 SVGAGI. The CDR3 runs to 15 residues.

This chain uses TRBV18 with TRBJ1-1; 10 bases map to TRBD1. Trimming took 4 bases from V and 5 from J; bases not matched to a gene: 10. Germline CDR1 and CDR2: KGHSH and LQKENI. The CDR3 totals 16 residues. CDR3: CASSRTEGQGGTEAFF. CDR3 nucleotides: TGTGCCAGCTCACGCACCGAAGGACAGGGGGGAACTGAAGCTTTCTTT.

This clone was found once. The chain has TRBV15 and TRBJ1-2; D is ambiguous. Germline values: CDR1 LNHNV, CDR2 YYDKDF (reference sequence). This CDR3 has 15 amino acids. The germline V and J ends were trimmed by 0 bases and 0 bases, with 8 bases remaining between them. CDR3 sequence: CATSRDNTANYGYTF. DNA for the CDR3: TGTGCCACCAGCAGAGATAATACAGCTAACTATGGCTACACCTTC.